This T cell receptor (beta chain) appears in the sequencing data of a study of shared clonotypes between healthy human individuals. The V and J ends lost 2 bases and 3 bases respectively, with 10 bases between them. CDR1 SGHTA and CDR2 FQGNSA come from the germline V gene. This CDR3 has 14 amino acids. TCRdb's copy holds only in-frame clones and misses some; the assay was immunoSEQ multiplex PCR. The sample lists 2 million to 3 million clones; over 85% were seen once. This receptor was taken from a man younger than 30 in good health. Some clones in this sample may be carry-over from other donors' samples. Sequenced: naive CD4+ T cells from PBMCs. Subset described: CD45RA+ positively selected. This chain joins TRBV7-2 and TRBJ2-5, with unresolved D. The CDR3 bases are TGTGCCAGCAGCTTAAGTGGATCGGAAGAGACCCAGTACTTC. As protein: CASSLSGSEETQYF.